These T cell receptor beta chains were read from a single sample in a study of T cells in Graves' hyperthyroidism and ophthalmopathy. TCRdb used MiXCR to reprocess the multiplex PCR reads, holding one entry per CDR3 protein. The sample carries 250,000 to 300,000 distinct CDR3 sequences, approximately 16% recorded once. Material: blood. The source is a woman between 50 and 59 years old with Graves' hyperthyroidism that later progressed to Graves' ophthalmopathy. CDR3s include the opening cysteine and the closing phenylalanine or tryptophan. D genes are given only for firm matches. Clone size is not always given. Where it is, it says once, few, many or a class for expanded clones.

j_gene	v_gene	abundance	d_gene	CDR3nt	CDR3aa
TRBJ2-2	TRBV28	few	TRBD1	TGTGCCAGCATTGAGGCAGGGGGCGGGTCCGGGGAGCTGTTTTTT	CASIEAGGGSGELFF
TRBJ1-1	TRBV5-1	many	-	TGCGCCAGCAGCTTGGAGGCAGGGATGAACACTGAAGCTTTCTTT	CASSLEAGMNTEAFF
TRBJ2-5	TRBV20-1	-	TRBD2	TGCAGTGCTAGTTGGACTAGCGGGAGGGCCGTAGAGACCCAGTACTTC	CSASWTSGRAVETQYF
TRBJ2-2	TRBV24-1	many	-	TGTGCCACCCGAGGGGGGGGCACCGGGGAGCTGTTTTTT	CATRGGGTGELFF
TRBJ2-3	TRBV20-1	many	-	TGCAATGCTAGGCGCCCGGGGACTAGCACAGATACGCAGTATTTT	CNARRPGTSTDTQYF
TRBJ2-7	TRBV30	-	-	TGTGCCTGGAGCTCCTTCTTGGGGGGCGCGTTCTACGAGCAGTACTTC	CAWSSFLGGAFYEQYF
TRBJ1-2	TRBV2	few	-	TGTGCCAGTCTTACCGGGAACTTGGACGGCTACACCTTC	CASLTGNLDGYTF
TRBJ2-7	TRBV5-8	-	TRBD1	TGTGCCAGCAACCCTAGACAGGGGAGGCACGAGCAGTACTTC	CASNPRQGRHEQYF
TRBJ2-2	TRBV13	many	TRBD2	TGTGCCAGCAGCCTGGGACTAGCGGGTTACACCGGGGAGCTGTTTTTT	CASSLGLAGYTGELFF
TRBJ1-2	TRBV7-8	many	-	TGTGCCAGCAGCTTAGCGCGTTCAGCTAGCTATGGCTACACCTTC	CASSLARSASYGYTF
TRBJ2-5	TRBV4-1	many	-	TGCGCCAGCAGCCAAGACCCCGCAGTGGGGGACCAAGAGACCCAGTACTTC	CASSQDPAVGDQETQYF
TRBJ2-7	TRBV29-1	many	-	TGCAGCGTTGCTGGTCGAGCAAGTGGCTTAGGCGAGCAGTACTTC	CSVAGRASGLGEQYF
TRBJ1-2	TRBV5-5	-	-	TGTGCCAGCAGCTTGTGGGAAGGGATTAACTATGGCTACACCTTC	CASSLWEGINYGYTF
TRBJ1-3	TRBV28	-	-	TGTGCCAGCAGCTATCTAACACTGAGCTCTGGAAACACCATATATTTT	CASSYLTLSSGNTIYF
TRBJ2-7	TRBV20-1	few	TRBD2	TGCAGTGCTAGATTAGGACTAGCGGGAGGTAACGCCTACGAGCAGTACTTC	CSARLGLAGGNAYEQYF
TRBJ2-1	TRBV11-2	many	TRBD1	TGTGCCAGCAGCTTGGGACAGAGCTCCTACAATGAGCAGTTCTTC	CASSLGQSSYNEQFF
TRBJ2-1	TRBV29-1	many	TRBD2	TGCAGCGTTGAGCGTAGCGGGAGAGATGAGCAGTTCTTC	CSVERSGRDEQFF
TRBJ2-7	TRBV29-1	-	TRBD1	TGCAGCGCCGGGACAGGAGGCCGCTACGAGCAGTACTTC	CSAGTGGRYEQYF
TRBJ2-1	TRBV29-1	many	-	TGCAGCGTTGAAGAGGTCCCCCTAGGCAATGAGCAGTTCTTC	CSVEEVPLGNEQFF
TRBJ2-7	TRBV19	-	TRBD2	TGTGCCAGTAGTAGTATAGGGACTAGCGGGATCTACGAGCAGTACTTC	CASSSIGTSGIYEQYF
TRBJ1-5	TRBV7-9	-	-	TGTGCCAGCTCGACGGGGACCCAGCCCCAGCATTTT	CASSTGTQPQHF
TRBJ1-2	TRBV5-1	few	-	TGCGCCAGCAGCTCGGAGGGCCGGGGGGAAGAAGGAGGCTACACCTTC	CASSSEGRGEEGGYTF
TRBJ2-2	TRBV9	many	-	TGTGCCAGCAGCGCCCCGAGGGGGACTATCAACACCGGGGAGCTGTTTTTT	CASSAPRGTINTGELFF
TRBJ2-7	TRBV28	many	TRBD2	TGTGCCAGCGGAGCGGGAGTCGTCGAGCAGTACTTC	CASGAGVVEQYF
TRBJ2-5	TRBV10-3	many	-	TGTGCCATCGGAGTCACCCAAGAGACCCAGTACTTC	CAIGVTQETQYF
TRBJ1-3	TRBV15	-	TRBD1	TGTGCCACCAGCATAGGGGGCCTCTCTGGAAACACCATATATTTT	CATSIGGLSGNTIYF
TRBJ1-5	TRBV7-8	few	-	TGTGCCAGTTCGGTAGTAAGCAATCAGCCCCAGCATTTT	CASSVVSNQPQHF
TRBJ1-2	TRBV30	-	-	TGTGCCTGGAGACTAAGCTATGGCTACACCTTC	CAWRLSYGYTF
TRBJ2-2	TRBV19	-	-	TGTGCCAGTAGTATAGGTCGACAGGAGAACACCGGGGAGCTGTTTTTT	CASSIGRQENTGELFF
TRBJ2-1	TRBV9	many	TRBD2	TGTGCCAGCAGCCCCAGCGGGAGGGAATACAATGAGCAGTTCTTC	CASSPSGREYNEQFF
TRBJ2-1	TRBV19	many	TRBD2	TGTGCCAGTTCCCGACTAGCGGGAAAGAGTTCGAATGAGCAGTTCTTC	CASSRLAGKSSNEQFF
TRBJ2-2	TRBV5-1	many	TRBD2	TGCGCCAGCAGCTTAGTGCGGGAGGCCGGCACCGGGGAGCTGTTTTTT	CASSLVREAGTGELFF
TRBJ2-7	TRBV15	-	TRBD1	TGTGCCACCAGAGAAACGCGGACAGGAACCTACGAGCAGTACTTC	CATRETRTGTYEQYF
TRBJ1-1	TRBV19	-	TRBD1	TGTGCCAGTAGTCGCCCACGACAGGGGATGACTGAAGCTTTCTTT	CASSRPRQGMTEAFF
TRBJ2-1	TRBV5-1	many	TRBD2	TGCGCCAGCAGCTTGGGTAGCGGGAATGAGCAGTTCTTC	CASSLGSGNEQFF
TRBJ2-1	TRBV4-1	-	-	TGCGCCAGCAGCCAAGTCCCGGGGATCAGACGGAATGAGCAGTTCTTC	CASSQVPGIRRNEQFF
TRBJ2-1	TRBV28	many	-	TGTGCCAGCAGTTTATATACGGGACATGGGGACAATGAGCAGTTCTTC	CASSLYTGHGDNEQFF
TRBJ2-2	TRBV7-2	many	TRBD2	TGTGCCAGCAGCCCCGGGGGAGGGAGGTTCACCGGGGAGCTGTTTTTT	CASSPGGGRFTGELFF
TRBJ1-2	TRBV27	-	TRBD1	TGTGCCAGCAGTTTAAGGGGGACAGCAAATGGCTACACCTTC	CASSLRGTANGYTF
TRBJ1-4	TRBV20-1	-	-	TGCAGTGCTAGAGACCTTAATGAAAAACTGTTTTTT	CSARDLNEKLFF
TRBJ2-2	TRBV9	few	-	TGTGCCAGCAGCGTAGTAGCCGGGGAGCTGTTTTTT	CASSVVAGELFF
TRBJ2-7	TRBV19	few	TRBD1	TGTGCCAGTAGATCACCCATGACAGGGACCTACGAGCAGTACTTC	CASRSPMTGTYEQYF
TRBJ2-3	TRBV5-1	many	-	TGCGCCAGCGCTTTATTTCAGGGCGAGACAGATACGCAGTATTTT	CASALFQGETDTQYF
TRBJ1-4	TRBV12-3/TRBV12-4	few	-	TGTGCCAGCGCTTTCGGAACCTCAGGTGAAAAACTGTTTTTT	CASAFGTSGEKLFF
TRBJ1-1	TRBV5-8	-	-	TGTGCCAGCAGCTCACTCAACGGGGAAGCTTTCTTT	CASSSLNGEAFF
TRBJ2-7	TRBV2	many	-	TGTGCCAGCAAAGGTGGACGGGCCTCATCCTACGAGCAGTACTTC	CASKGGRASSYEQYF
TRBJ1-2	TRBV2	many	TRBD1	TGTGCCAGCAGTGTAAGACAGGGGAACTATGGCTACACCTTC	CASSVRQGNYGYTF
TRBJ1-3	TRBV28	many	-	TGTGCCAGCAGTTTACGACAGGCGAACACCATATATTTT	CASSLRQANTIYF
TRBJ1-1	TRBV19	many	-	TGTGCCAGTAGTCTAAGTGGGGTCATGAACACTGAAGCTTTCTTT	CASSLSGVMNTEAFF
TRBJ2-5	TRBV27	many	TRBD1	TGTGCCAGCAGTCCTGGGACAGGTAAAGAGACCCAGTACTTC	CASSPGTGKETQYF
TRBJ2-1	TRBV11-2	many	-	TGTGCCAGCAGCAGGAGGCGCGGGCCGAACAATGAGCAGTTCTTC	CASSRRRGPNNEQFF
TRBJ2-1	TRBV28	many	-	TGTGCCAGCAGTTCCCGGGGCCCCTACAATGAGCAGTTCTTC	CASSSRGPYNEQFF
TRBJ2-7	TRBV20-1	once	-	TGCAGTGCTACCGAGAGTTACGAGCAGTACTTC	CSATESYEQYF
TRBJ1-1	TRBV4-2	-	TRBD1	TGTGCCAGCAGCCTTTCCGGGACAGAGACTGAAGCTTTCTTT	CASSLSGTETEAFF
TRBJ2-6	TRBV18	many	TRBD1	TGTGCCAGCTCAACGGGACAGGGGCAACGTGGGGCCAACGTCCTGACTTTC	CASSTGQGQRGANVLTF
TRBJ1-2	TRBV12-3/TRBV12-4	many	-	TGTGCCAGCAGCTCCCCTATTCGGGGGGGGACTGGCTATGGCTACACCTTC	CASSSPIRGGTGYGYTF
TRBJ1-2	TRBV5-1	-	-	TGCGCCAGCAGCTTGGGGGACGGAATCTATGGCTACACCTTC	CASSLGDGIYGYTF
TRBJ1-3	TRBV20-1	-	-	TGCAGTGCCCCGAGGCATGAGCTCGGAAACACCATATATTTT	CSAPRHELGNTIYF
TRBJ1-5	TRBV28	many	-	TGTGCCAGCAGTATCCCAGGGGATCAGCCCCAGCATTTT	CASSIPGDQPQHF